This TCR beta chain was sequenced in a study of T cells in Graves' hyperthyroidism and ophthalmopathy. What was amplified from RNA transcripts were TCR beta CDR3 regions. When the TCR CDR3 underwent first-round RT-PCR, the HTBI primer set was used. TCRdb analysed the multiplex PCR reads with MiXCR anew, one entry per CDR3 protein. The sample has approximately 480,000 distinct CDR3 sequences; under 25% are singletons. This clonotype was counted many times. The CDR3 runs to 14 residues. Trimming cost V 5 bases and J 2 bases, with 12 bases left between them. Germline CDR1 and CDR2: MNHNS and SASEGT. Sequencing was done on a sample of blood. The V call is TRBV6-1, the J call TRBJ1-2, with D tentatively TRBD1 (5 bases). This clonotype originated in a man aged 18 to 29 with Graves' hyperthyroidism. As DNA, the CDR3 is TGTGCCAGCAGTACCCTTCCAGGGAACTATGGCTACACCTTC. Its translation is CASSTLPGNYGYTF.